These T cell receptor beta chains were read from a single sample in a study of vaccination and CD4 T cells after COVID-19. These receptors lack a known antigen. TCRdb processed the PCR reads anew with MiXCR; each CDR3 protein has one entry. Among roughly 9,000 distinct CDR3 sequences listed, around 48% were seen once. The specimen was CD4+ T cells from blood, cultured in vitro. All receptors come from a human donor in good health. Each CDR3 is given with its conserved first and last residue. Each record gives: clone size, J gene, V gene, D gene, CDR3 DNA, CDR3 protein. A D gene is named only where the DNA matches it firmly. The size of a clone is reported for some rows only, either as once, few or many, or as a class for expanded clones.

- TRBJ2-7 TRBV20-1 TRBD1 TGCAGTGCTAGAGCCCCCGGGACAGGGGGCGCAAAAGGGGGCGAGCAGTACTTC CSARAPGTGGAKGGEQYF
few TRBJ2-3 TRBV7-2 - TGTGCCAGCAGCTTAGGTGGGTCCGCTAGCACAGATACGCAGTATTTT CASSLGGSASTDTQYF
- TRBJ2-1 TRBV7-9 TRBD1 TGTGCCAGCAGCTGGGACAGGGGTGAGCAGTTCTTC CASSWDRGEQFF
few TRBJ1-2 TRBV10-3 - TGTGCCATCAGTGCAGGGTCCACTAACTATGGCTACACCTTC CAISAGSTNYGYTF
once TRBJ1-1 TRBV30 - TGTGCCTGGAGTGTACGAAGTGGCAGGGGATACACTGAAGCTTTCTTT CAWSVRSGRGYTEAFF
- TRBJ2-3 TRBV20-1 - TGCAGTGCTAGCTCCGGAGTTGGACCAGATACGCAGTATTTT CSASSGVGPDTQYF
few TRBJ1-5 TRBV20-1 - TGCAGTGCTTACACTGGGGATAGCAATCAGCCCCAGCATTTT CSAYTGDSNQPQHF
- TRBJ2-2 TRBV19 - TGTGCCGGCTCCCGGGGCCCTGGGACCGGGGAGCTGTTTTTT CAGSRGPGTGELFF
- TRBJ2-4 TRBV19 - TGTGCCAGTAGTATCGTTCGCGTACAAAACATTCAGTACTTC CASSIVRVQNIQYF
- TRBJ1-2 TRBV6-5 - TGTGCCAGCAGTTACTCAGGGACCGCCGAATTCTATGGCTACACCTTC CASSYSGTAEFYGYTF
- TRBJ1-2 TRBV11-2 TRBD1 TGTGCCAGCAGCTCAATCGACCTGACAGGGAAGCCCCCTAACTATGGCTACACCTTC CASSSIDLTGKPPNYGYTF
few TRBJ2-7 TRBV5-1 - TGCGCCAGCAGCTTGGGTGATTCGACCTACGAGCAGTACTTC CASSLGDSTYEQYF
- TRBJ2-7 TRBV20-1 TRBD2 TGCAGTGCAGACCGGGCGGGGGGCCACGAGCAGTACTTC CSADRAGGHEQYF
- TRBJ1-5 TRBV19 - TGTGCCAGTAGTATTCCTCCAGGGACGAGCAATCAGCCCCAGCATTTT CASSIPPGTSNQPQHF
- TRBJ1-1 TRBV19 - TGTGCCAGTAGTATAGCGTTACAGGGGAACACTGAAGCTTTCTTT CASSIALQGNTEAFF
few TRBJ2-7 TRBV6-1 TRBD1 TGTGCCATCCAGAGCGGGACAGGGGGACCGGAGCAGTACTTC CAIQSGTGGPEQYF
- TRBJ2-5 TRBV5-4 TRBD2 TGTGCCAGCAGCTTTTCTAGCGGGGGGGTGGAGACCCAGTACTTC CASSFSSGGVETQYF
- TRBJ1-6 TRBV6-1 TRBD1 TGTGCCAGCAGTCGCCCTATACAGGGGTGGGATTCACCCCTCCACTTT CASSRPIQGWDSPLHF
- TRBJ1-1 TRBV28 - TGTGCCAGCAGTACCTACACTGAAGCTTTCTTT CASSTYTEAFF
- TRBJ2-1 TRBV23-1 - TGCGCCAGCAGTCAGAAGACACAGCCCCAACAGTTCTTC CASSQKTQPQQFF
- TRBJ2-5 TRBV5-1 TRBD1 TGCGCCAGCAAGGAAGACAGGGTGGCGGGTTCAGAGACCCAGTACTTC CASKEDRVAGSETQYF
- TRBJ2-2 TRBV27 - TGTGCCATTTACGACAGGATACTCACCGGGGAGCTGTTTTTT CAIYDRILTGELFF
- TRBJ1-2 TRBV27 - TGTGCCAGCAGTCAAAACCGGGTCCTATATGGCTACACCTTC CASSQNRVLYGYTF
medium-sized TRBJ1-1 TRBV7-2 - TGTGCCAGCAGTCCTAGGGGATTTGGTACTGAAGCTTTCTTT CASSPRGFGTEAFF
- TRBJ2-7 TRBV2 - TGTGCCAGCAGATCCGACACCCGGGCTAACGAGCAGTACTTC CASRSDTRANEQYF
large TRBJ2-3 TRBV20-1 - TGCAGTTCGTTAATTGGGCGGGCAGATACGCAGTATTTT CSSLIGRADTQYF
few TRBJ1-2 TRBV27 - TGTGCCAGCAGTCGTCCAGGAATCCCTAACTATGGCTACACCTTC CASSRPGIPNYGYTF
few TRBJ1-2 TRBV12-3/TRBV12-4 - TGTGCCAGCAGCCGGAGGAGAGCCCTTGGGCGTGGCTACACCTTC CASSRRRALGRGYTF
- TRBJ1-2 TRBV6-5 - TGTGCCAGCAGTTACTCGAGGGGCAGGGAAGATGGCTACACCTTC CASSYSRGREDGYTF
- TRBJ2-5 TRBV18 TRBD2 TGTGCCAGCTCACCAGAGGTAGCGGGTCTCCAAGAGACCCAGTACTTC CASSPEVAGLQETQYF
- TRBJ1-2 TRBV5-4 - TGTGCCAGCAGCTTCCGGGGCCTCTATGGCTACACCTTC CASSFRGLYGYTF
- TRBJ2-7 TRBV20-1 TRBD1 TGCAGTGCTAGAGCCGGGACAGGATACGAGCAGTACTTC CSARAGTGYEQYF
large TRBJ1-2 TRBV20-1 TRBD1 TGCAGTGCCAAAACAGGGGGCGCGGTCGGCTACACCTTC CSAKTGGAVGYTF
few TRBJ1-1 TRBV6-2/TRBV6-3 TRBD1 TGTGCCAGCACCCAGACAGGGATGAACACTGAAGCTTTCTTT CASTQTGMNTEAFF
- TRBJ1-5 TRBV10-3 TRBD1 TGTGCCATCAGTGAGTTGGGGACAGGGGGCGCGCAGCCCCAGCATTTT CAISELGTGGAQPQHF
- TRBJ2-1 TRBV11-2 - TGTGCCAGCAGCTTAGATGCAGATTGGTTCTTC CASSLDADWFF